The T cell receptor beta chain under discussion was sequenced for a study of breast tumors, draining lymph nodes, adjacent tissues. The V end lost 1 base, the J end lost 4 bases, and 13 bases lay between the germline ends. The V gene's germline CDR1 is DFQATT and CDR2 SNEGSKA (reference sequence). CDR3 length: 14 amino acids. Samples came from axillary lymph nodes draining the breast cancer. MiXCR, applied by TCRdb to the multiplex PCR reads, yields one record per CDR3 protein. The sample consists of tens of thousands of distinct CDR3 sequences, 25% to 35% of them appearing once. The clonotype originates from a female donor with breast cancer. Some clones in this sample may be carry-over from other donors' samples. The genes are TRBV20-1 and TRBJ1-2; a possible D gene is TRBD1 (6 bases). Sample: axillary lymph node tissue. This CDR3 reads CSARVRGTGYGYTF. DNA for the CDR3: TGCAGTGCTAGAGTAAGGGGGACGGGCTATGGCTACACCTTC.